This T cell receptor (beta chain) is drawn from a study of T cells after yellow fever vaccination. The CDR3 is 14 amino acids. J was trimmed by 9 bases and V by 4 bases; bases with no gene match: 3. Germline CDR1 SGHVS, CDR2 FQNEAQ. Each CDR3 protein is one row after TCRdb ran MiXCR on the 5' RACE reads. Of approximately 550,000 distinct CDR3 sequences in the sample, 13% were seen once. The chain carries TRBV7-8 and TRBJ2-1; 13 nucleotides agree with TRBD2. The source of this sequence is a man in his thirties or forties who received the YFV17D yellow fever vaccine. Sequences were derived from PBMCs, sampled on the day of the yellow fever booster vaccination. The CDR3 DNA reads TGTGCCAGCAGCTCGAGACTAGCGGGAGGTGAGCAGTTCTTC. Translated, it gives CASSSRLAGGEQFF.